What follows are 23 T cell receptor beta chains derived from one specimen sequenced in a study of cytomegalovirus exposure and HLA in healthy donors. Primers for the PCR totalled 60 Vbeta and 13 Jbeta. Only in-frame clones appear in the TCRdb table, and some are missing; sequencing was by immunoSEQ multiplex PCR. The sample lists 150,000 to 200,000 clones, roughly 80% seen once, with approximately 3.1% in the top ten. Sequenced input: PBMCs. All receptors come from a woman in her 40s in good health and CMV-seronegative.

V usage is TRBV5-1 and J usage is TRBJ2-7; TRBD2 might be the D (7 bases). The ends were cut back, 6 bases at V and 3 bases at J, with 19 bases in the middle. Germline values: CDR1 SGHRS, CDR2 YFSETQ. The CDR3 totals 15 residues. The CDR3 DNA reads TGCGCCAGCACCCCGTGGGGGGGCCTGAGCTACGAGCAGTACTTC. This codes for CASTPWGGLSYEQYF.

CDR3 amino acids: CASSYIGGGQPQHF. The CDR3 region has the DNA TGTGCCAGCAGTTACATCGGGGGAGGACAGCCCCAGCATTTT. V usage is TRBV6-5 and J usage is TRBJ1-5; TRBD1 is a possible D gene (5 bases). V was clipped by 2 bases and J by 7 bases, with 12 bases between them. Germline-derived CDR1 and CDR2 are MNHEY and SVGAGI. The CDR3 consists of 14 residues.

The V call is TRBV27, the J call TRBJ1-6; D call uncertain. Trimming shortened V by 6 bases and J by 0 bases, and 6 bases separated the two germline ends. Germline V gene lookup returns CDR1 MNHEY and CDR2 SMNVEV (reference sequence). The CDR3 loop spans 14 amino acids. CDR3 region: CASSLSSYNSPLHF. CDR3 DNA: TGTGCCAGCAGCCTGAGCTCCTATAATTCACCCCTCCACTTT.

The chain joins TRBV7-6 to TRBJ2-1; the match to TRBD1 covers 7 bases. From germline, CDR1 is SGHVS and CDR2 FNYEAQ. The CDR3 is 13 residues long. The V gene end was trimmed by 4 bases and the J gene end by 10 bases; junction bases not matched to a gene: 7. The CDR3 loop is CASSSDRPGEQFF. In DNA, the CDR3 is TGTGCCAGCAGCTCGGACAGGCCGGGCGAGCAGTTCTTC.

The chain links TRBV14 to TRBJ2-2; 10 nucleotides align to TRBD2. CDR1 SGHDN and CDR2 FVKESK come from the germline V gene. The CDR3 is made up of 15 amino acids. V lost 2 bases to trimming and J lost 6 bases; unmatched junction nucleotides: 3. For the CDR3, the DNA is TGTGCCAGCAGCCAACTAGCGGGGGATTCCGGGGAGCTGTTTTTT. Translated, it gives CASSQLAGDSGELFF.

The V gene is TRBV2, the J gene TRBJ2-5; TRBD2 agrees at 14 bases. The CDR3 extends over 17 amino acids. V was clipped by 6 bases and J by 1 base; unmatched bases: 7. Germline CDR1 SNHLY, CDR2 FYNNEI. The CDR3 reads CASRYGLAGGPQETQYF. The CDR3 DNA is TGTGCCAGCAGATACGGACTAGCGGGGGGACCCCAAGAGACCCAGTACTTC.

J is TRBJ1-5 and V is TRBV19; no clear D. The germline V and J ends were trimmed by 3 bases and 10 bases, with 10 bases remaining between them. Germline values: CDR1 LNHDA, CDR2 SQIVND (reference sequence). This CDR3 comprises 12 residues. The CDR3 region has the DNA TGTGCCAGTAGTATCCCTAGCCAACCCCAGCATTTT. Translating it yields CASSIPSQPQHF.

The CDR3 protein is CASSVDSGRGTEAFF. The CDR3 DNA sequence: TGTGCCAGCAGCGTAGATTCAGGGAGGGGCACTGAAGCTTTCTTT. The chain couples TRBV9 to TRBJ1-1; D possibly corresponds to TRBD1 (5 bases). The V end lost 0 bases, the J end lost 4 bases, and 13 bases lay between the germline ends. CDR3 length: 15 residues. Per the germline V gene, CDR1 is SGDLS and CDR2 is YYNGEE.

In DNA, the CDR3 is TGTGCCAGCAGCGAGATTGGCCGGGGGGCGGACAATGAGCAGTTCTTC. Translation gives CASSEIGRGADNEQFF. The gene calls are TRBV6-6 and TRBJ2-1, with D maybe TRBD2 (7 bases). With 6 bases removed from V and 5 bases from J, the gap between germline ends came to 20 bases. Germline V CDR1 and CDR2: MNHNY, SVGAGI (reference sequence). The CDR3 has 16 residues.

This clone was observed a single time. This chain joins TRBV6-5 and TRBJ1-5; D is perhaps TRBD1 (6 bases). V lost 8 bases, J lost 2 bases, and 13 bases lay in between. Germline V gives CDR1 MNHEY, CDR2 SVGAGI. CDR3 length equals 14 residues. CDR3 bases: TGTGCCAGCGGGAGGGGGTCAGGCAATCAGCCCCAGCATTTT. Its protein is CASGRGSGNQPQHF.

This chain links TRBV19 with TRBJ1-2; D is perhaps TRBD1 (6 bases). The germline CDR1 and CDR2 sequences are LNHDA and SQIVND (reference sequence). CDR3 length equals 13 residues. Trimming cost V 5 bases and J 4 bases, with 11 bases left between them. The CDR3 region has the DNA TGTGCCAGTAGTTCGGACAGCGGCTATGGCTACACCTTC. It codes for CASSSDSGYGYTF.

The CDR3 region has the DNA TGTGCCAGCAGGACGGGGGGACAGGGTAACGAGCAGTACTTC. This encodes CASRTGGQGNEQYF. The chain carries TRBV6-1 and TRBJ2-7; 9 nucleotides match TRBD1. The J segment lost 5 bases and the V segment lost 6 bases, leaving 8 bases of the junction unmatched. The germline CDR1 and CDR2 sequences are MNHNS and SASEGT. This CDR3 comprises 14 residues.

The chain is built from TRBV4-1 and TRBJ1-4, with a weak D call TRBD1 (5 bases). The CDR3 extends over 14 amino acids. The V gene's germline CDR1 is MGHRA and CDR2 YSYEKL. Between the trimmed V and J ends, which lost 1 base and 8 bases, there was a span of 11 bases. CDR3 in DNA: TGCGCCAGCAGCCAAGGCGGGACGTCCGAAAAACTGTTTTTT. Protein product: CASSQGGTSEKLFF.

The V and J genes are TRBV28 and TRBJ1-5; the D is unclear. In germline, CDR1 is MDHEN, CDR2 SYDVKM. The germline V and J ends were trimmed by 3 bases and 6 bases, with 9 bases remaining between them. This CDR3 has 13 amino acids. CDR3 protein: CASSLRVFQPQHF. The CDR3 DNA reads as TGTGCCAGCAGTTTGCGTGTGTTTCAGCCCCAGCATTTT.

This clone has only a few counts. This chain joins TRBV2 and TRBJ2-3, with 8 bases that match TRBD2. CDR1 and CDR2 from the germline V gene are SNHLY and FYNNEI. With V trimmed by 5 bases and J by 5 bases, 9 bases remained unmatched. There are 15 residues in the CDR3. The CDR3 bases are TGTGCCAGCAGTTGGGCGGGGGGCGATTTAGATACGCAGTATTTT. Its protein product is CASSWAGGDLDTQYF.

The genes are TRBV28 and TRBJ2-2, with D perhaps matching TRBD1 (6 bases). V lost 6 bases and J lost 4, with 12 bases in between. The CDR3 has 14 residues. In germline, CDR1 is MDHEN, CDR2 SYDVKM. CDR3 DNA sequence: TGTGCCAGCAGGGAACAAGGGGGCACCGGGGAGCTGTTTTTT. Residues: CASREQGGTGELFF.

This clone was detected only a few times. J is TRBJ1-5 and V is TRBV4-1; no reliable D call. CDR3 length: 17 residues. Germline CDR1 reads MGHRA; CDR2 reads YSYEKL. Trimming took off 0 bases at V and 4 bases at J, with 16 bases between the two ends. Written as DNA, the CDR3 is TGCGCCAGCAGCCAAGAAAGCGGCGCTGCGGGGAATCAGCCCCAGCATTTT. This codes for CASSQESGAAGNQPQHF.

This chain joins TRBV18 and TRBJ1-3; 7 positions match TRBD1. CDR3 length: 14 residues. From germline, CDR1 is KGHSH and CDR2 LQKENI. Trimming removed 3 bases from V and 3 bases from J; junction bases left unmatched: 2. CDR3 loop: CASSPDRVGNTIYF. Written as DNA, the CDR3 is TGTGCCAGCTCACCTGACAGGGTTGGAAACACCATATATTTT.

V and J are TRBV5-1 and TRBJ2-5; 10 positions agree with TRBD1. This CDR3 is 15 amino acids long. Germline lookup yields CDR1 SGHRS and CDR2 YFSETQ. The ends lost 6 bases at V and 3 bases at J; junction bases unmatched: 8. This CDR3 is CASTNSGTGEETQYF. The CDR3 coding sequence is TGCGCCAGCACCAATTCCGGGACAGGGGAAGAGACCCAGTACTTC.

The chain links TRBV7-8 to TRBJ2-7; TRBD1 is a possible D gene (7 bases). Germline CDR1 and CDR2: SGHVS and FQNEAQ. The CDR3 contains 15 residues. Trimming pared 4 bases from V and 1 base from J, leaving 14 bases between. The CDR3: CASSSNRGGSYEQYF. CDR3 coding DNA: TGTGCCAGCAGCTCGAACAGGGGAGGTTCCTACGAGCAGTACTTC. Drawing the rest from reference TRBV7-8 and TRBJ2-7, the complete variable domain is GAGVSQSPRYKVAKRGQDVALRCDPISGHVSLFWYQQALGQGPEFLTYFQNEAQLDKSGLPSDRFFAERPEGSVSTLKIQRTQQEDSAVYLCASSSNRGGSYEQYFGPGTRLTVT.

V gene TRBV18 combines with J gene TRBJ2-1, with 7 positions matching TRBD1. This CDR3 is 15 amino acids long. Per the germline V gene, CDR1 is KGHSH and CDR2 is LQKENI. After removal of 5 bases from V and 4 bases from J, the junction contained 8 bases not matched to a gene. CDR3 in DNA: TGTGCCAGCTCATTTCCCGGGACAGTGTACAATGAGCAGTTCTTC. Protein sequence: CASSFPGTVYNEQFF. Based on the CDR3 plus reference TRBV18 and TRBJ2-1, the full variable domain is NAGVMQNPRHLVRRRGQEARLRCSPMKGHSHVYWYRQLPEEGLKFMVYLQKENIIDESGMPKERFSAEFPKEGPSILRIQQVVRGDSAAYFCASSFPGTVYNEQFFGPGTRLTVL.

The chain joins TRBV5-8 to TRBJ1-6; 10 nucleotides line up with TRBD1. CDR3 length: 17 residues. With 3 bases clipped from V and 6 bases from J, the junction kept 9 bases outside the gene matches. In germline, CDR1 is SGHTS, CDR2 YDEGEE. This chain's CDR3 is CASSSSGTGVFNSPLHF. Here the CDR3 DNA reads TGTGCCAGCAGCTCCTCCGGGACAGGGGTTTTTAATTCACCCCTCCACTTT.

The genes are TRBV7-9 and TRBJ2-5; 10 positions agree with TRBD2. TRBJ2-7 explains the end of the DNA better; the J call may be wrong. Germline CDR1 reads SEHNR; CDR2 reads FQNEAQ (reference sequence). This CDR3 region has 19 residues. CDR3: CASSLLSLAGSYGPYEQYF. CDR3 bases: TGTGCCAGCAGCTTACTGTCACTAGCGGGGAGTTACGGCCCCTACGAGCAGTACTTC.